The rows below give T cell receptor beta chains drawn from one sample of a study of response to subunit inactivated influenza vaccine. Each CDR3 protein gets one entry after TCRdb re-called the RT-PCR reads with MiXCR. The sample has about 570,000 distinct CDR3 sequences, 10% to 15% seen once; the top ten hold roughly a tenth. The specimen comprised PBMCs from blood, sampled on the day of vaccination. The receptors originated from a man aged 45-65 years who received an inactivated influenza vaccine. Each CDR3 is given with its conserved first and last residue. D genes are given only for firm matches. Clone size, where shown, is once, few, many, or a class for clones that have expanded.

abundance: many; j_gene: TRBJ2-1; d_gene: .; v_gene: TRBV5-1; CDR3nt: TGCGCCAGCAGCTCGGGGCCCGCGGGCTACAATGAGCAGTTCTTC; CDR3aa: CASSSGPAGYNEQFF
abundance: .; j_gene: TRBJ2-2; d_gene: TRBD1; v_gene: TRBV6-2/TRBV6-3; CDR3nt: TGTGCCAGCAGTTACCCCCCCGACAGGGATTTGAGCACCGGGGAGCTGTTTTTT; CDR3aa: CASSYPPDRDLSTGELFF
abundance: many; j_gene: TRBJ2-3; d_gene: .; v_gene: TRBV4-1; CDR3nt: TGCGCCAGCAGCCACGAGGACAGAGGCACAGATACGCAGTATTTT; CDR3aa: CASSHEDRGTDTQYF
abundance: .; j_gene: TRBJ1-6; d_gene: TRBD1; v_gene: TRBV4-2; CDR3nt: TGTGCCAGCAGCCAGGCCCCCGCCGGGACAGGCTACTCACCCCTCCACTTT; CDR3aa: CASSQAPAGTGYSPLHF
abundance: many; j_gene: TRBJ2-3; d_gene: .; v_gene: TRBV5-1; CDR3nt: TGCGCCAGCAGCTTGGATCTTCCTAGCACAGATACGCAGTATTTT; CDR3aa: CASSLDLPSTDTQYF
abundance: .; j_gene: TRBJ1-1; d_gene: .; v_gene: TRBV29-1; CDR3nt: TGCAGCGTTGTACCCTCGAACACTGAAGCTTTCTTT; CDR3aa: CSVVPSNTEAFF
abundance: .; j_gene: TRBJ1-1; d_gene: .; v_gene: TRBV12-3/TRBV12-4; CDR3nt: TGTGCCACTGCTCTGACATGTGAAGCTTTCTTT; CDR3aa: CATALTCEAFF
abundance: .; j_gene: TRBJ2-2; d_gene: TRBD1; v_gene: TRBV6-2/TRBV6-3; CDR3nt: TGTGCCAGCAACGACAGGGGGGACACCGGGGAGCTGTTTTTT; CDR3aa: CASNDRGDTGELFF
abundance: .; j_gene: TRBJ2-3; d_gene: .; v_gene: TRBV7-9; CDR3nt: TGTGCCAGCACCGATCACCCGGGCCAGGTCACAGATACGCAGTATTTT; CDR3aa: CASTDHPGQVTDTQYF
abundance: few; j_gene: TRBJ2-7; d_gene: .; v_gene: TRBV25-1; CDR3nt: TGTGCCAGCAGTAACGGGGTTCCCTACGAGCAGTACTTC; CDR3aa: CASSNGVPYEQYF
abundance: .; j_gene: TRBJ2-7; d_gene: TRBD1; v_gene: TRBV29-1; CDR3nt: TGCAGCGTTCTACGACAGGGGGCTTCCTACGAGCAGTACTTC; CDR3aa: CSVLRQGASYEQYF
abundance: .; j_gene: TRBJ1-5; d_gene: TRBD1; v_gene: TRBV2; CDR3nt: TGTGCCAGCAACCCACAGGGGGCGAACCAGCCCCAGCATTTT; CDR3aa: CASNPQGANQPQHF
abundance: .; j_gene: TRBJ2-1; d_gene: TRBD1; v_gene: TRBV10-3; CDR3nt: TGTGCCATCAGTGTCGAGACAGGGGTAAATGAGCAGTTCTTC; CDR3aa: CAISVETGVNEQFF
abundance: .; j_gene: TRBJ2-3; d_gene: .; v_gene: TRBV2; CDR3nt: TGTGCCAGCAGAAGTGGGGATCCCACAGATACGCAGTATTTT; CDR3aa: CASRSGDPTDTQYF
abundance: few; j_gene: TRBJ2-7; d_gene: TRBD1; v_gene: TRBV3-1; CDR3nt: TGTGCCAGCAGCCAAGATGGGACAGGGTCCTACGAGCAGTACTTC; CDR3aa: CASSQDGTGSYEQYF